A selection of T cell receptor beta chains follows, all from one sample in a study of T cell responses to AZD1222 COVID-19 vaccine. The protocol was immunoSEQ multiplex PCR, while the TCRdb copy is restricted to in-frame clones and leaves out a portion. The data show 120,000 to 150,000 clones, approximately 95% seen once. The sample consisted of peripheral blood, taken on day 0 of MenACWY control vaccination. The receptors originated from an adult in good health. The CDR3 runs from the conserved cysteine through the conserved F or W. D genes are given only for firm matches. Only some rows state a clone size, as once, few, many or a class for expanded clones.

D gene | clone size | J gene | V gene | CDR3 protein | CDR3 DNA
. | . | TRBJ1-1 | TRBV5-1 | CASTEGIEAFF | TGCGCCAGCACAGAGGGGATTGAAGCTTTCTTT
. | . | TRBJ1-1 | TRBV15 | CATSRGGIFEAFF | TGTGCCACCAGCAGAGGGGGGATCTTTGAAGCTTTCTTT
. | once | TRBJ1-1 | TRBV5-1 | CASSLGFGVDTEAFF | TGCGCCAGCAGCTTGGGTTTTGGGGTCGACACTGAAGCTTTCTTT
. | . | TRBJ1-3 | TRBV7-9 | CASRPDISGNTIYF | TGTGCCAGCAGACCGGACATCTCTGGAAACACCATATATTTT
. | . | TRBJ1-5 | TRBV30 | CAWGENSNQPQHF | TGTGCCTGGGGGGAAAATAGCAATCAGCCCCAGCATTTT
. | . | TRBJ1-2 | TRBV7-2 | CASSRPGTTNNYGYTF | TGTGCCAGCAGCCGCCCCGGGACAACAAATAACTATGGCTACACCTTC
. | . | TRBJ2-5 | TRBV7-3 | CASSLSVGETQYF | TGTGCCAGCAGCTTAAGTGTGGGAGAGACCCAGTACTTC
. | . | TRBJ1-6 | TRBV19 | CASHTGTENSPLHF | TGTGCCAGCCACACCGGGACCGAGAATTCACCCCTCCACTTT
TRBD1 | . | TRBJ1-2 | TRBV7-9 | CASSHTQGAVDGYTF | TGTGCCAGCAGCCATACCCAGGGGGCTGTAGATGGCTACACCTTC
. | . | TRBJ1-1 | TRBV11-1 | CASSLRLGDTEAFF | TGTGCCAGCAGCTTAAGGCTGGGGGACACTGAAGCTTTCTTT
. | . | TRBJ1-1 | TRBV20-1 | CSASKTGHMNTEAFF | TGCAGTGCTAGTAAAACGGGACACATGAACACTGAAGCTTTCTTT
. | . | TRBJ1-1 | TRBV4-1 | CASSSRTGNTEAFF | TGCGCCAGCAGCTCCCGGACGGGTAACACTGAAGCTTTCTTT
TRBD1 | . | TRBJ1-1 | TRBV6-1 | CASSGWTGKGGTEAFF | TGTGCCAGCAGTGGCTGGACAGGGAAGGGCGGCACTGAAGCTTTCTTT
. | . | TRBJ1-1 | TRBV7-2 | CASSLVTEAFF | TGTGCCAGCAGCTTAGTAACGGAAGCTTTCTTT
TRBD1 | . | TRBJ1-5 | TRBV6-6 | CASSYQNRGPNQPQHF | TGTGCCAGCAGTTACCAAAACAGGGGTCCGAATCAGCCCCAGCATTTT
. | . | TRBJ1-1 | TRBV2 | CASSAGLNTEAFF | TGTGCCAGCAGCGCAGGCCTGAACACTGAAGCTTTCTTT
TRBD1 | . | TRBJ1-5 | TRBV15 | CATSREGQGVLSNQPQHF | TGTGCCACCAGCAGAGAGGGACAGGGTGTCCTTAGCAATCAGCCCCAGCATTTT
TRBD1 | . | TRBJ1-6 | TRBV19 | CASSPTGNSPLHF | TGTGCCAGTAGCCCGACAGGGAATTCACCCCTCCACTTT
TRBD1 | . | TRBJ1-2 | TRBV4-2 | CASSHPQGAHGYTF | TGTGCCAGCAGCCACCCTCAGGGGGCGCACGGCTACACCTTC
TRBD2 | . | TRBJ2-2 | TRBV6-1 | CASSETSGGWTGELFF | TGTGCCAGCAGTGAAACTAGCGGGGGATGGACCGGGGAGCTGTTTTTT
. | . | TRBJ2-3 | TRBV3-1/TRBV3-2 | CASSQETDTQYF | TGTGCCAGCAGCCAAGAGACAGATACGCAGTATTTT
. | . | TRBJ1-2 | TRBV6-5 | CASSLDSRANYGYTF | TGTGCCAGCAGTTTGGACAGCAGAGCTAACTATGGCTACACCTTC
TRBD2 | . | TRBJ2-1 | TRBV6-6 | CASRPGTTREQFF | TGTGCCAGCAGACCCGGGACTACGAGGGAGCAGTTCTTC
. | once | TRBJ1-5 | TRBV7-2 | CASSFSSNQPQHF | TGTGCCAGCAGCTTCAGTAGCAATCAGCCCCAGCATTTT
. | . | TRBJ1-4 | TRBV11-2 | CASSPPTPQGKLFF | TGTGCCAGCAGCCCACCGACCCCCCAGGGAAAACTGTTTTTT
TRBD1 | . | TRBJ1-5 | TRBV6-4 | CASSDREGQPQHF | TGTGCCAGCTCTGACAGGGAAGGTCAGCCCCAGCATTTT
. | . | TRBJ1-1 | TRBV15 | CATLAQMNTEAFF | TGTGCCACCCTGGCACAGATGAACACTGAAGCTTTCTTT
. | . | TRBJ1-1 | TRBV2 | CASRGRVRDTEAFF | TGTGCCAGCCGGGGGAGGGTCAGGGACACTGAAGCTTTCTTT
TRBD1 | . | TRBJ1-1 | TRBV5-1 | CASSPRTGGMDTEAFF | TGCGCCAGCAGCCCCCGGACAGGGGGCATGGACACTGAAGCTTTCTTT
. | . | TRBJ1-2 | TRBV12-3/TRBV12-4 | CASSLTPRNGYTF | TGTGCCAGCAGTTTGACACCCCGGAATGGCTACACCTTC
. | once | TRBJ2-7 | TRBV13 | CASSLKGNYEQYF | TGTGCCAGCAGCTTAAAAGGGAACTACGAGCAGTACTTC
TRBD2 | . | TRBJ2-2 | TRBV9 | CASSGLAVTGELFF | TGTGCCAGCAGCGGTCTAGCGGTCACCGGGGAGCTGTTTTTT
TRBD2 | . | TRBJ2-7 | TRBV2 | CASRTSPSGSYEQYF | TGTGCCAGCAGGACTAGTCCTAGCGGCTCCTACGAGCAGTACTTC
. | . | TRBJ1-1 | TRBV12-3/TRBV12-4 | CASSLLYTEAFF | TGTGCCAGCAGTTTATTGTACACTGAAGCTTTCTTT
. | . | TRBJ1-3 | TRBV5-1 | CASSSRGQGSGNTIYF | TGCGCCAGCAGCTCCCGCGGCCAAGGCTCTGGAAACACCATATATTTT
TRBD2 | . | TRBJ2-7 | TRBV5-6 | CASSFTLGRGEYF | TGTGCCAGCAGCTTTACCCTCGGGAGGGGGGAGTACTTC
. | . | TRBJ1-3 | TRBV19 | CASSPLQGIVGNTIYF | TGTGCCAGTAGTCCCCTGCAGGGAATTGTCGGAAACACCATATATTTT
. | . | TRBJ2-5 | TRBV21-1 | CASSEGLAGETQYF | TGTGCCAGCAGCGAGGGACTAGCGGGAGAGACCCAGTACTTC
. | . | TRBJ2-7 | TRBV18 | CASSEQTSSYEQYF | TGTGCCAGCTCAGAACAGACGAGCTCCTACGAGCAGTACTTC
. | . | TRBJ1-1 | TRBV4-2 | CASSQGPEVLNTEAFF | TGTGCCAGCAGCCAAGGTCCAGAGGTTTTGAACACTGAAGCTTTCTTT
TRBD1 | . | TRBJ1-3 | TRBV28 | CASSLIGQAGNTIYF | TGTGCCAGCAGTCTCATCGGACAGGCTGGAAACACCATATATTTT
. | few | TRBJ2-7 | TRBV4-2 | CASSQDRRGLGEQYF | TGTGCCAGCAGCCAAGATCGCAGGGGCCTGGGCGAGCAGTACTTC
. | . | TRBJ1-2 | TRBV12-3/TRBV12-4 | CASSSHTYGYTF | TGTGCCAGCAGTTCCCACACCTATGGCTACACCTTC
. | . | TRBJ2-7 | TRBV5-1 | CASCLGDSYEQYF | TGCGCCAGCTGTTTAGGGGACTCCTACGAGCAGTACTTC
TRBD2 | once | TRBJ2-7 | TRBV2 | CASMWLAGGISYEQYF | TGTGCCAGCATGTGGCTAGCGGGGGGGATCTCCTACGAGCAGTACTTC
. | . | TRBJ1-1 | TRBV7-3 | CASSLAGNLNTEAFF | TGTGCCAGCAGCTTAGCGGGCAACTTGAACACTGAAGCTTTCTTT